Below, 14 T cell receptor beta chains from the same sample are listed, as sequenced in a study of post-analysis software for immune sequencing data. General study findings and limits: Included in a set of 5 or 6 TRBV segments more frequent in patients than controls were TRBV5-6, TRBV5-1 and TRBV20-1.

Presence of unique molecular identifiers characterized the TCR beta cDNA libraries. TCRdb reprocessed the PCR reads with MiXCR, giving one entry per CDR3 protein. The data show almost 700,000 distinct CDR3 sequences, approximately 59% seen once. Their antigens are not known. Sequencing was performed on blood. These TCRs come from a girl aged 2 to 10 with multiple sclerosis.

The chain recombines TRBV12-3 or TRBV12-4 with TRBJ2-1; D gene uncertain. V was shortened by 6 bases and J by 0 bases, with 9 bases between the two germline ends. The CDR3 covers 14 residues. In nucleotides, the CDR3 is TGTGCCAGCAGCCGGATGAGCTCCTACAATGAGCAGTTCTTC. This translates into CASSRMSSYNEQFF.

The chain links TRBV6-2 or TRBV6-3 to TRBJ2-1, with TRBD2 matching 9 bases. The CDR3 is 16 amino acids. CDR1 and CDR2 (germline): MNHEY, SVGEGT. V shed 5 bases, J shed 1 base, and the junction held 6 bases outside the gene matches. For the CDR3, the DNA is TGTGCCAGCAGTCCCCTTCTAGCGGGGTCCTACAATGAGCAGTTCTTC. Translated, it gives CASSPLLAGSYNEQFF.

CDR3 sequence: CASSYWDEHGYTF. The CDR3 nucleotides read TGTGCCAGCAGTTACTGGGACGAGCATGGCTACACCTTC. This rearrangement joins TRBV6-6 to TRBJ1-2; the D gene is possibly TRBD1 (5 bases). CDR3 length equals 13 residues. V was shortened by 1 base and J by 6 bases, with 9 bases between the two germline ends. Germline lookup yields CDR1 MNHNY and CDR2 SVGAGI (reference sequence).

This chain joins TRBV9 and TRBJ2-1; D is uncertain. Germline loops: CDR1 SGDLS, CDR2 YYNGEE. The CDR3 runs to 16 residues. V was trimmed by 3 bases and J by 7 bases, leaving 20 bases between them. CDR3 coding DNA: TGTGCCAGCAGCGGGCACGAGTCCCCGCGGCTTAATGAGCAGTTCTTC. It translates to CASSGHESPRLNEQFF.

The V and J genes are TRBV14 and TRBJ2-1; TRBD1 agrees at 10 bases. The CDR3 runs 15 residues. CDR1 is SGHDN and CDR2 is FVKESK in the germline V gene. With 4 bases clipped from V and 8 bases from J, the junction kept 8 bases outside the gene matches. The CDR3 loop is CASSRQGQGRDEQFF. The CDR3 nucleotides read TGTGCCAGCAGCCGCCAGGGACAGGGGCGGGATGAGCAGTTCTTC.

V gene TRBV7-9 combines with J gene TRBJ1-1, with a tentative D call TRBD1 (6 bases). Trimming took 5 bases from V and 6 from J, leaving 16 bases between them. This CDR3 region has 14 residues. CDR1 SEHNR and CDR2 FQNEAQ come from the germline V gene (reference sequence). DNA for the CDR3: TGTGCCAGCAGCACCTTACGACAGGCCCCTGAAGCTTTCTTT. Translation: CASSTLRQAPEAFF.

CDR3 nucleotide sequence: TGTGCCAGCAGTCTCGGGACAGCACAGGGTGGGTTCTTC. As protein: CASSLGTAQGGFF. The chain has TRBV12-3 or TRBV12-4 and TRBJ2-1; 7 positions match TRBD1. The CDR3 is made up of 13 amino acids. Germline trimming cut 5 bases from V and 15 bases from J; bases unmatched to any gene: 13.

Concerning this clonotype itself: One end of the junction is discordant with germline, which a read error may explain. The chain recombines TRBV5-1 with TRBJ1-4; D unclear. In germline, CDR1 is SGHRS, CDR2 YFSETQ. CDR3 size: 16 residues. The CDR3 DNA reads as TGCGCCAGCAGCTTGAGTCCCGGCGTCCGAAATGAAAGACTGTTTTTT. Encoded protein: CASSLSPGVRNERLFF.

J is TRBJ2-7 and V is TRBV9, with 13 bases that match TRBD2. The CDR3 consists of 16 residues. CDR1 and CDR2 from the germline V gene are SGDLS and YYNGEE. Trimming cost V 0 bases and J 1 base; bases outside gene matches: 1. CDR3 nucleotides: TGTGCCAGCAGCGTAGGACTAGCGGGGGGTTCCTACGAGCAGTACTTC. It yields the protein CASSVGLAGGSYEQYF.

The genes are TRBV3-1 and TRBJ1-5; 12 bases align to TRBD1. Germline loops: CDR1 LGHDT, CDR2 YNNKEL (reference sequence). This CDR3 is built from 16 residues. J was trimmed by 5 bases and V by 6 bases; bases with no gene match: 8. In DNA form, the CDR3 reads TGTGCCAGCAGTCCCGGGACAGGGGGCTTTCATCAGCCCCAGCATTTT. Amino acid sequence: CASSPGTGGFHQPQHF. The variable domain in full, completed from reference TRBV3-1 and TRBJ1-5, reads DTAVSQTPKYLVTQMGNDKSIKCEQNLGHDTMYWYKQDSKKFLKIMFSYNNKELIINETVPNRFSPKSPDKAHLNLHINSLELGDSAVYFCASSPGTGGFHQPQHFGDGTRLSIL.

The gene calls are TRBV11-2 and TRBJ2-1, with 10 bases aligning to TRBD2. Germline CDR1 is SGHAT and CDR2 is FQNNGV. The CDR3 is 18 amino acids. With V trimmed by 1 base and J by 4 bases, 10 bases remained unmatched. The CDR3 DNA reads as TGTGCCAGCAGCTTAGGTGGGTTAGCGGGGGGAAATTACAATGAGCAGTTCTTC. Its translation is CASSLGGLAGGNYNEQFF.

This chain connects TRBV6-2 or TRBV6-3 to TRBJ1-5; the D gene is possibly TRBD1 (6 bases). V lost 6 bases, J lost 0 bases, and 21 bases lay in between. The V gene's germline CDR1 is MNHEY and CDR2 SVGEGT. This CDR3 comprises 18 residues. CDR3: CASSYEPRTAVSNQPQHF. The CDR3 DNA is TGTGCCAGCAGCTACGAACCACGGACAGCCGTTAGCAATCAGCCCCAGCATTTT.

The chain links TRBV2 to TRBJ2-1; D is possibly TRBD2 (6 bases). Germline CDR1 reads SNHLY; CDR2 reads FYNNEI. V lost 3 bases and J lost 8, with 11 bases in between. The CDR3 is 13 residues long. As DNA, the CDR3 is TGTGCCAGCAGTGATCGTGGAGGGCATGAGCAGTTCTTC. Translation gives CASSDRGGHEQFF.

The J gene is TRBJ2-3, the V gene TRBV20-1; unclear D gene. Germline values: CDR1 DFQATT, CDR2 SNEGSKA (reference sequence). The V end lost 0 bases, the J end lost 2 bases, and 9 bases lay between the germline ends. This CDR3 spans 14 amino acids. The CDR3 region has the DNA TGCAGTGCTAGAGATCTACTTACCACAGATACGCAGTATTTT. This translates into CSARDLLTTDTQYF.